This TCR beta chain was sequenced for a study of technical replicates of blood from several donors (dated by TCRdb to the late 2010s). Libraries were prepared through the immunoSEQ multiplex PCR assay. As stored in TCRdb, this immuneACCESS dataset retains in-frame rearrangements with V and J assigned. A fraction of the clones does not appear; measured against another copy, unresolved V genes explain less than half of the discrepancy, and the remainder lacks a known reason. For this sample there are 55,000 to 65,000 clones; 90% to 95% appear just once. The ten largest clones take up 4.2% of the sample. The CDR3 goes from the cysteine to the phenylalanine over 13 residues. Kept here is only the CDR3 DNA, which spans 39 bases and is read in frame from base 1. The germline V end is reduced by 6 bases and the J end by 6 bases; junction bases left unmatched: 8. From a lookup of the germline V gene, CDR1 and CDR2 are SQVTM and ANQGSEA.

Worth noting for this clone: Its antigen remains undetermined. No base qualities exist here, and no much larger clone lies one base off it.

The specimen was PBMCs. This clonotype originated in a human donor in good health. Some clones in this sample may be carry-over from other donors' samples. The sequence joins TRBV29-1 to TRBJ2-7, with 10 central nucleotides matching TRBD1. The DNA reads TGCAGCGTGTCGGGACAGGGGATCCGCGAGCAGTACTTC. It encodes CSVSGQGIREQYF.